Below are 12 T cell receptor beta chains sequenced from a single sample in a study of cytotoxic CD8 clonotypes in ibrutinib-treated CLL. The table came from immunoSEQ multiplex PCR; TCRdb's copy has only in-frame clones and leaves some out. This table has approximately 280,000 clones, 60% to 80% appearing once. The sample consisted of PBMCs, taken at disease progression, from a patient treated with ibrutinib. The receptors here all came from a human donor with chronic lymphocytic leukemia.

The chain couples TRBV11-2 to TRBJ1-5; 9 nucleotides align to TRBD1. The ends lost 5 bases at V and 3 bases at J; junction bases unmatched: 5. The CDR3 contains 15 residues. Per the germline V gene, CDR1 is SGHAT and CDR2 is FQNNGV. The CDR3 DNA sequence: TGTGCCAGCAGCCAGGACAGGGGTGACAATCAGCCCCAGCATTTT. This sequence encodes CASSQDRGDNQPQHF.

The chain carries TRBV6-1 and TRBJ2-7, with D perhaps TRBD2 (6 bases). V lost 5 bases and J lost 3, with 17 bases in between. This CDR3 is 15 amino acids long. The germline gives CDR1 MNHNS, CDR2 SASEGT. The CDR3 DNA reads TGTGCCAGCAGTCGTTCTAGCGAGGATAACTACGAGCAGTACTTC. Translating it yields CASSRSSEDNYEQYF.

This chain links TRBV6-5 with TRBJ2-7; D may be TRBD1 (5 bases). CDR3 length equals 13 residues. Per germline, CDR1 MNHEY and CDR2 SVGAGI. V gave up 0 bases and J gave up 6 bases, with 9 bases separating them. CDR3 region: CASSYSPRGEQYF. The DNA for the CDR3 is TGTGCCAGCAGTTACTCGCCTAGGGGCGAGCAGTACTTC.

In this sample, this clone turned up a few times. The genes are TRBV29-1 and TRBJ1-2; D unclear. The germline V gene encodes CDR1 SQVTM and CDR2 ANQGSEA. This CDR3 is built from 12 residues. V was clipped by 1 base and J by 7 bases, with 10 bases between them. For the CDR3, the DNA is TGCAGCGTTGAAGTCGACGAAGGTGGCTACACCTTC. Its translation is CSVEVDEGGYTF.

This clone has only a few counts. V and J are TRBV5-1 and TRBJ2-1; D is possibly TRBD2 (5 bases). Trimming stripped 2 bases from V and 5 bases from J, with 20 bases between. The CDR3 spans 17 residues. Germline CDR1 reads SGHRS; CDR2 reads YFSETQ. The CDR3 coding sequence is TGCGCCAGCAGCTTAGGCTGGGGTGGGCGGAGGAACAATGAGCAGTTCTTC. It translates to CASSLGWGGRRNNEQFF.

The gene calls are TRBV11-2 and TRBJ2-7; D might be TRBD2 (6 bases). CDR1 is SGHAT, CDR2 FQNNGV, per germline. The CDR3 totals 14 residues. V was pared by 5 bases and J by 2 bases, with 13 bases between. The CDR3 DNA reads TGTGCCAGCAGCGGAGGGACGCAGACCTACGAGCAGTACTTC. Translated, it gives CASSGGTQTYEQYF.

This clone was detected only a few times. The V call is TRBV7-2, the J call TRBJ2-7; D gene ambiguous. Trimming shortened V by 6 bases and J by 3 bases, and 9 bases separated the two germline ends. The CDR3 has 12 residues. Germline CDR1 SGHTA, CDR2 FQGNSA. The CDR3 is CASRGDRYEQYF. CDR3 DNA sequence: TGTGCCAGCAGGGGCGATCGCTACGAGCAGTACTTC.

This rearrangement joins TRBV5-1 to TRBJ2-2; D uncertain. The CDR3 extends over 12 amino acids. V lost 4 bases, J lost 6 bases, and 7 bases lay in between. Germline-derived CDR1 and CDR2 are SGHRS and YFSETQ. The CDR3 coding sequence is TGCGCCAGCAGCACGTTCGCCGGGGAGCTGTTTTTT. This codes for CASSTFAGELFF.

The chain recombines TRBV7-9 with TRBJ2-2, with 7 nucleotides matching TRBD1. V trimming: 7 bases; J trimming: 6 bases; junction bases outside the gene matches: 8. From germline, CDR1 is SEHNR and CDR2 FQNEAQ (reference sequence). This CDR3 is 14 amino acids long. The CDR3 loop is CASTWTGSSGELFF. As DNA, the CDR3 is TGTGCCAGCACCTGGACAGGATCGTCCGGGGAGCTGTTTTTT.

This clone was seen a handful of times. CDR3 sequence: CASSGRSGTWNTIYF. In nucleotides, the CDR3 is TGTGCCAGCAGCGGACGGTCGGGGACTTGGAACACCATATATTTT. The genes are TRBV11-2 and TRBJ1-3; TRBD1 is a possible D gene (5 bases). This CDR3 region has 15 residues. Trimming took 5 bases from V and 7 from J, leaving 18 bases between them. Germline CDR1 and CDR2: SGHAT and FQNNGV.

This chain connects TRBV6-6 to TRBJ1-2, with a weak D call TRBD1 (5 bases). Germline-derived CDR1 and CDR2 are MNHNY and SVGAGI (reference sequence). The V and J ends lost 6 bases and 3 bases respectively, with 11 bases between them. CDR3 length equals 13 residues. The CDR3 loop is CASSWGGDYGYTF. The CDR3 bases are TGTGCCAGCAGCTGGGGAGGGGACTATGGCTACACCTTC.

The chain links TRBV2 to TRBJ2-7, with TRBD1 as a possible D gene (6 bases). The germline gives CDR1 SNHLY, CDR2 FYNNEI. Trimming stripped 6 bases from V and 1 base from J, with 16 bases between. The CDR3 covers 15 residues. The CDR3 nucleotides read TGTGCCAGCAGCCACACACAGGGTTGGTCCTACGAGCAGTACTTC. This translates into CASSHTQGWSYEQYF.